This T cell receptor beta chain appears in the sequencing data of a study of T cell responses to AZD1222 COVID-19 vaccine. Points from the study as a whole: Spike-specific TCR breadth and depth went up after people got two AZD1222 doses.

Per germline, CDR1 WSHSY and CDR2 SAAADI. The CDR3 sequence is 14 residues long. Trimming took off 2 bases at V and 3 bases at J, with 11 bases between the two ends. As concerns this clone: Its antigen remains unidentified.

Using immunoSEQ multiplex PCR, the repertoire was profiled, and TCRdb retains in-frame clones only, with some absent. This sample carries 110,000 or so clones, approximately 88% of them seen once, and the ten largest clones take around 6%. This sample comprised peripheral blood, obtained 28 days after the second AZD1222 dose. This TCR was sampled from an adult who received the AZD1222 COVID-19 vaccine. V is TRBV10-2 and J is TRBJ2-7; tentatively, D is TRBD1 or TRBD2 (6 bases each). The CDR3 loop is CASSEGGLVYEQYF. In DNA form, the CDR3 reads TGCGCCAGCAGTGAGGGGGGGCTCGTCTACGAGCAGTACTTC.